The 8 T cell receptor beta chains presented below share a single source sample, sequenced in a study of cytomegalovirus exposure and HLA in healthy donors. This PCR relied on a set of 60 Vbeta primers and 13 Jbeta primers. The data were produced by immunoSEQ multiplex PCR, yet TCRdb's version contains in-frame clones alone and is incomplete. The sample comprises 150,000 to 200,000 clones, around 84% of which are singletons, and 1.5% to 2% rests with the top ten. The sample was PBMCs. These receptors came from a man aged 18 to 29 in good health and CMV-seronegative.

V is TRBV7-3 and J is TRBJ1-1; TRBD1 aligns across 8 bases. J gave up 1 base and V 5 bases, and 6 bases lay outside the gene matches. The CDR3 runs 15 residues. Per germline, CDR1 SGHTA and CDR2 FQGTGA. The DNA of the CDR3 is TGTGCCAGCAGCCCAACAGGGGGGAAGAACACTGAAGCTTTCTTT. Translation gives CASSPTGGKNTEAFF.

The V gene is TRBV6-1, the J gene TRBJ1-5; a possible D gene is TRBD1 (6 bases). Trimming left V 8 bases short and J 2 bases short, with 13 bases between. This CDR3 contains 14 residues. From germline, CDR1 is MNHNS and CDR2 SASEGT. CDR3 DNA sequence: TGTGCCAGCCGAACAGGGTCCCGCAATCAGCCCCAGCATTTT. Translated: CASRTGSRNQPQHF.

The chain has TRBV6-1 and TRBJ1-1; D is unclear. Trimming pared 7 bases from V and 3 bases from J, leaving 9 bases between. CDR3 length equals 12 residues. Germline CDR1 is MNHNS and CDR2 is SASEGT. This CDR3 reads CASIRGYTEAFF. For the CDR3, the DNA is TGTGCCAGCATCCGGGGATACACTGAAGCTTTCTTT.

The chain couples TRBV5-1 to TRBJ2-3; 8 bases match TRBD1. The V and J ends lost 4 bases and 3 bases, in that order; junction bases with no gene match: 7. Germline lookup yields CDR1 SGHRS and CDR2 YFSETQ. This CDR3 has 15 amino acids. The CDR3 DNA reads as TGCGCCAGCAGCCGACAGGGGACGTTAACAGATACGCAGTATTTT. Its protein product is CASSRQGTLTDTQYF.

This clone was seen once. V and J are TRBV4-2 and TRBJ2-7, with D unresolved. Germline CDR1 LGHNA, CDR2 YNFKEQ. This CDR3 region has 12 residues. Trimming shortened V by 2 bases and J by 1 base, and 3 bases separated the two germline ends. Here the CDR3 reads CASSQTSYEQYF. The CDR3 bases are TGTGCCAGCAGCCAAACATCCTACGAGCAGTACTTC.

This rearrangement joins TRBV19 to TRBJ2-6; 7 nucleotides match TRBD2. Trimming took 3 bases from V and 0 from J; bases not matched to a gene: 5. The CDR3 runs 17 residues. Germline CDR1 and CDR2: LNHDA and SQIVND (reference sequence). CDR3 bases: TGTGCCAGTAGTATCCTAGCGGAATTCTCTGGGGCCAACGTCCTGACTTTC. Protein product: CASSILAEFSGANVLTF.

V is TRBV9 and J is TRBJ2-1; the match to TRBD2 covers 12 bases. Germline V gene lookup returns CDR1 SGDLS and CDR2 YYNGEE. V lost 3 bases and J lost 5; bases outside the gene matches: 9. The CDR3 sequence is 17 residues long. The CDR3 region has the DNA TGTGCCAGCAGCGGCATCTCTAGCGGGGGGGCGAACAATGAGCAGTTCTTC. Amino acid sequence: CASSGISSGGANNEQFF. Drawing the rest from reference TRBV9 and TRBJ2-1, the complete variable domain is DSGVTQTPKHLITATGQRVTLRCSPRSGDLSVYWYQQSLDQGLQFLIQYYNGEERAKGNILERFSAQQFPDLHSELNLSSLELGDSALYFCASSGISSGGANNEQFFGPGTRLTVL.

For this clone: Sequence at one end of the junction differs from germline and may be a read error. Other DNA sequences in the same sample also yield this CDR3. The chain has TRBV6-6 and TRBJ1-6; 8 bases align to TRBD1. CDR3 length: 13 residues. From germline, CDR1 is MNHNY and CDR2 SVGAGI (reference sequence). The CDR3 spells CASTQGGNSPLHF. CDR3 DNA: TGTGCCAGCACACAGGGGGGTAATTCCCCCCTCCACTTT.